This TCR beta chain is drawn from a study of T-cell memory formation after mild COVID-19. Notes on this clonotype: Its antigen remains unknown.

Constant-segment-primed 5'RACE gave TCR alpha and TCR beta cDNA libraries with sample barcodes and UMIs. MiXCR, run by TCRdb on the 5' RACE reads, gives a single entry per CDR3 protein. The sample has approximately 250,000 distinct CDR3 sequences, 16% seen once. Overall study results and limits: Researchers found some responding clones in pre-infection memory, a sign that cross-reactive memory joined. Mainly CM and EM harbored the contracting CD4+ clones; mainly EMRA harbored the CD8+ ones.

Input material: PBMCs or a T cell subset sorted from them (not recorded which). The receptor comes from a man in his late teens or twenties who had mild COVID-19 (a few samples of this study predate the infection). Cell type and time point are not known.

DNA of the CDR3: TGCAGTGCTCCAAGCGGGGACCGCACAGATACGCAGTATTTT. The encoded protein is CSAPSGDRTDTQYF. The genes are TRBV20-1 and TRBJ2-3; 7 bases align to TRBD2. The V gene's germline CDR1 is DFQATT and CDR2 SNEGSKA (reference sequence). The CDR3 is made up of 14 amino acids. V dropped 5 bases and J dropped 1; count of bases not matched to a gene: 6.